The sample holds a few counts of the clone carrying this T cell receptor (beta chain). This entry belongs to a study of T cells after yellow fever vaccination. This CDR3 is built from 13 residues. V was clipped by 5 bases and J by 3 bases, with 12 bases between them. CDR1 and CDR2 from the germline V gene are SGHKS and YYEKEE (reference sequence). TCRdb reprocessed the 5' RACE reads via MiXCR and lists one record per CDR3 protein. The sample records hundreds of thousands of distinct CDR3 sequences, roughly 21% being singletons. The receptor comes from a man aged 25 to 40 who received the YFV17D yellow fever vaccine. V is TRBV5-5 and J is TRBJ2-7; a weak D match, TRBD1 (6 bases). This specimen consisted of PBMCs, obtained 15 days after the yellow fever booster vaccination. Here the CDR3 DNA reads TGTGCCAGCAGACAAGGACAGAACTACGAGCAGTACTTC. Amino acids: CASRQGQNYEQYF. Drawing the rest from reference TRBV5-5 and TRBJ2-7, the complete variable domain is DAGVTQSPTHLIKTRGQQVTLRCSPISGHKSVSWYQQVLGQGPQFIFQYYEKEERGRGNFPDRFSARQFPNYSSELNVNALLLGDSALYLCASRQGQNYEQYFGPGTRLTVT.